This TCR beta chain originates from a study of T cells in localized non-small cell lung cancer. Clones were read by immunoSEQ multiplex PCR, and TCRdb kept only the in-frame ones, dropping some. Of around 15,000 clones detected, 89% appear once; the ten largest clones hold about 30%. In regard to this clone: The antigen is not known.

Findings and caveats of the study: Within adjacent lung there appeared a median around 55 of the top 100 tumor clones. The tumor had only one region sequenced, so heterogeneity remains possible. Overall survival was longer when the density of T cells in the blood was higher. Uninvolved adjacent lung had the highest recorded T cell clonality, with tumor below it.

Per the germline V gene, CDR1 is MNHNS and CDR2 is SASEGT. This CDR3 region has 12 residues. V gave up 5 bases and J gave up 12 bases, with 14 bases separating them. This clonotype originated in a female donor of 60 years or more with stage III squamous cell lung carcinoma. Here the sequenced sample was peripheral blood, taken before any cancer treatment. This rearrangement joins TRBV6-1 to TRBJ2-1; D not certain. The CDR3 region has the DNA TGTGCCAGCAGTTCCAACTCGGGCGGGCAGTTCTTC. Translating gives CASSSNSGGQFF.